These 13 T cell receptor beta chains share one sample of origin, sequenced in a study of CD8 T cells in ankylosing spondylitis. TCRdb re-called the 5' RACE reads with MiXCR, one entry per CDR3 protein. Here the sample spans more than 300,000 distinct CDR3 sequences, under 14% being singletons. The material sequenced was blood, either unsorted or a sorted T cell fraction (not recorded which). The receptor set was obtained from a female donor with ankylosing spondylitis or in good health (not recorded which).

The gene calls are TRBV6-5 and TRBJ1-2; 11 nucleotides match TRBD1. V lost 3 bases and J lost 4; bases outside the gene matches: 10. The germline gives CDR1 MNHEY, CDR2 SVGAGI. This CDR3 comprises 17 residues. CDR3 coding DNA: TGTGCCAGCAGTTATTTTCGGACAGGGGGCGGCGGCTATGGCTACACCTTC. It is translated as CASSYFRTGGGGYGYTF.

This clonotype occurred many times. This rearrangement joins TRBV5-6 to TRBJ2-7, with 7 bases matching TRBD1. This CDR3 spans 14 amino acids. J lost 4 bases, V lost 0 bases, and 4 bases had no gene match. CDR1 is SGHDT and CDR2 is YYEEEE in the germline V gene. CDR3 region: CASSLVRGQYEQYF. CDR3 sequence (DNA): TGTGCCAGCAGCTTGGTGAGGGGGCAGTACGAGCAGTACTTC.

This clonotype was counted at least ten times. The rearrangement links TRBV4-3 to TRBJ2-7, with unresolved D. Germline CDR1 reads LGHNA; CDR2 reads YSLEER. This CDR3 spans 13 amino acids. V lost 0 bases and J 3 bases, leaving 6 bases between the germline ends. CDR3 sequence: CASSQDLDYEQYF. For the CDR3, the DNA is TGCGCCAGCAGCCAAGACCTGGACTACGAGCAGTACTTC.

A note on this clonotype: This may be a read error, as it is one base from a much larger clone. The CDR3: CASTFSQGPEAFF. In DNA form, the CDR3 reads TGCGCCAGCACCTTTTCACAGGGTCCTGAAGCTTTCTTT. The V gene is TRBV5-1, the J gene TRBJ1-1, with a weak D call TRBD1 (6 bases). V was trimmed by 6 bases and J by 6 bases, leaving 15 bases between them. Germline assignment: CDR1 SGHRS and CDR2 YFSETQ. This CDR3 comprises 13 residues.

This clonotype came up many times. In DNA form, the CDR3 reads TGCGCCAGCAGCTTAGACAGGGGATCATCCAATGAGCAGTTCTTC. Amino acids: CASSLDRGSSNEQFF. This rearrangement joins TRBV5-1 to TRBJ2-1, with 8 bases lining up with TRBD1. V was clipped by 2 bases and J by 6 bases; unmatched bases: 7. CDR1 and CDR2 from the germline V gene are SGHRS and YFSETQ. The CDR3 consists of 15 residues.

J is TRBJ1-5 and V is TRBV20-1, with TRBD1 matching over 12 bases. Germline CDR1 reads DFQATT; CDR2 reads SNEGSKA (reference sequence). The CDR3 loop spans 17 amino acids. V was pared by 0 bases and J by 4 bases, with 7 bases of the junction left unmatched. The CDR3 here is CSAREGQGAAWNQPQHF. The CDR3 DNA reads TGCAGTGCTAGAGAGGGACAGGGGGCTGCTTGGAATCAGCCCCAGCATTTT.

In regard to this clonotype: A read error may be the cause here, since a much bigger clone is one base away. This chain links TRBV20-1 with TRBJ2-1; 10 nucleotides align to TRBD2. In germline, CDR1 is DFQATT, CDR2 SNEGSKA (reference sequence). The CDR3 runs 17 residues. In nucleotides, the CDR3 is TGCAGTGCTAGAGATACCAGCGGGGGGGCAACCTACAATGTGCAGTTCTTC. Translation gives CSARDTSGGATYNVQFF.

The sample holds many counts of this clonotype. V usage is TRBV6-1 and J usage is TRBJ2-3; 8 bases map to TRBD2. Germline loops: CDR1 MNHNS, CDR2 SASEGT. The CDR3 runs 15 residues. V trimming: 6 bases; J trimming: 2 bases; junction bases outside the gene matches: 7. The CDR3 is CASSQLAAPTDTQYF. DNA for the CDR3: TGTGCCAGCAGCCAACTAGCGGCACCCACAGATACGCAGTATTTT.

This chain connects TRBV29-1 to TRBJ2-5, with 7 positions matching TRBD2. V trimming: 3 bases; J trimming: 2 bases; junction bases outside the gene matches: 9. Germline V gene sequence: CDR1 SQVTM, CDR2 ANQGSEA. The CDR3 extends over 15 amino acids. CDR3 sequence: CSVEAGVGRQETQYF. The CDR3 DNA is TGCAGCGTTGAGGCGGGGGTAGGACGACAAGAGACCCAGTACTTC.

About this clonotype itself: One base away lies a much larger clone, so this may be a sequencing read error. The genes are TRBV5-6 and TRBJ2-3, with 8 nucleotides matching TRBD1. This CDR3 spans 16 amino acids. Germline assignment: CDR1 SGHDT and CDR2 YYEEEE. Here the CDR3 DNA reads TGTCCCAGCAGCTTTAGCGGACAGGGAAGGACAGATACGCAGTATTTT. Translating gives CPSSFSGQGRTDTQYF.

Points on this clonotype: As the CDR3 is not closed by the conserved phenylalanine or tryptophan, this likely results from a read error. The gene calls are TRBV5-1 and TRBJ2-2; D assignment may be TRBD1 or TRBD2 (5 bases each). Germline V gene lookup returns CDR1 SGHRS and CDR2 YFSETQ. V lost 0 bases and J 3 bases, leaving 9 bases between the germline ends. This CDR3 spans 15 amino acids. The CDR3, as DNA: TGCGCCAGCAGCTTGGCCGGGACCTACACCGGGGAGCTGTTTTTA. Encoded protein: CASSLAGTYTGELFL.

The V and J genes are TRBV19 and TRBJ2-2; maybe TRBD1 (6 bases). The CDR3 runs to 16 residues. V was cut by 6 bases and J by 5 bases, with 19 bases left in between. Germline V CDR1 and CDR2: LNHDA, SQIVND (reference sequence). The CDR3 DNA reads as TGTGCCAGTAGGAGAAATGGGGGCACGGGGACCGGGGAGCTGTTTTTT. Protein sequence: CASRRNGGTGTGELFF.

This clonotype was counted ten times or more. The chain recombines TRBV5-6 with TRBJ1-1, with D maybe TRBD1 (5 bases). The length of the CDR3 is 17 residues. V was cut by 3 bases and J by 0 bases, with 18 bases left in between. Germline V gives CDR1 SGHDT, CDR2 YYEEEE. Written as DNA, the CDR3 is TGTGCCAGCAGCTCCCGTACTTTGACAGCCTTGAACACTGAAGCTTTCTTT. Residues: CASSSRTLTALNTEAFF. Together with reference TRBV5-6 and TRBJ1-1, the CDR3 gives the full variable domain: DAGVTQSPTHLIKTRGQQVTLRCSPKSGHDTVSWYQQALGQGPQFIFQYYEEEERQRGNFPDRFSGHQFPNYSSELNVNALLLGDSALYLCASSSRTLTALNTEAFFGQGTRLTVV.